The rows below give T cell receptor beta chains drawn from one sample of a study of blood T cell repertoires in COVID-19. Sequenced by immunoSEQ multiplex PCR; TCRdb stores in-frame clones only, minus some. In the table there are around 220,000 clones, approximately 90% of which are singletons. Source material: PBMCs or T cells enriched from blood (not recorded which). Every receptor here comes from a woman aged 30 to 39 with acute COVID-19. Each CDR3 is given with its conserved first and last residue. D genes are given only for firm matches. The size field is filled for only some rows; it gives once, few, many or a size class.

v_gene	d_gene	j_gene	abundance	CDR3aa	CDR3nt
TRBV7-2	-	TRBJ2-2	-	CASSLIPGELFF	TGTGCCAGCAGCCTAATCCCCGGGGAGCTGTTTTTT
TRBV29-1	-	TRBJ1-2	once	CSVNKGIDYGYTF	TGCAGCGTTAACAAGGGGATTGACTATGGCTACACCTTC
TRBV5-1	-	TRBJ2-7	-	CASSHGQYPSYEQYF	TGCGCCAGCAGCCACGGACAGTACCCTTCCTACGAGCAGTACTTC
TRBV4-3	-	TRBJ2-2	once	CASSQDSRAANTGELFF	TGCGCCAGCAGCCAAGATTCGCGAGCGGCGAACACCGGGGAGCTGTTTTTT
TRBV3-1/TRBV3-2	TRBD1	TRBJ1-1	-	CASSHYGTGANTEAFF	TGTGCCAGCAGCCATTATGGGACAGGGGCGAACACTGAAGCTTTCTTT
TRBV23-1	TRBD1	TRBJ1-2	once	CASRQTGIDYCGYGYTF	TGCGCCAGCAGACAGACAGGGATTGATTATTGTGGCTATGGCTACACCTTC
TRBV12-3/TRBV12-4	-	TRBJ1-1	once	CASSVYTEAFF	TGTGCCAGCAGCGTTTACACTGAAGCTTTCTTT
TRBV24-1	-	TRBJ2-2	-	CATRSPNTGELFF	TGTGCCACCCGTTCCCCGAACACCGGGGAGCTGTTTTTT
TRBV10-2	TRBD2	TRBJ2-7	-	CASSMSGGASGEQYF	TGCGCCAGCAGTATGAGCGGGGGGGCTTCAGGCGAGCAGTACTTC
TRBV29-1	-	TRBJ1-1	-	CSVDQGGATEAFF	TGCAGCGTTGACCAGGGAGGCGCGACTGAAGCTTTCTTT
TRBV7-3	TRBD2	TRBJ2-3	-	CASSLRAGVNFDTQYF	TGTGCCAGCAGCTTACGGGCGGGAGTAAATTTTGATACGCAGTATTTT
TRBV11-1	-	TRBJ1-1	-	CASSLAPTLRANTEAFF	TGTGCCAGCAGCTTAGCTCCGACATTGAGGGCGAACACTGAAGCTTTCTTT
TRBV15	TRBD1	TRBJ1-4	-	CATSRYRDSPNEKLFF	TGTGCCACCAGCAGGTATCGGGACAGCCCTAATGAAAAACTGTTTTTT
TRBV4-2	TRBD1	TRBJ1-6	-	CASSGTAYNSPLHF	TGTGCCAGCAGCGGGACAGCCTATAATTCACCCCTCCACTTT
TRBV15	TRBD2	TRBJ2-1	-	CATTSSQRGSSYNEQFF	TGTGCCACCACAAGCAGCCAGCGGGGGAGCTCCTACAATGAGCAGTTCTTC
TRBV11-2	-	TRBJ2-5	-	CASSLGQGPTTQETQYF	TGTGCCAGCAGCTTAGGTCAGGGGCCTACGACCCAAGAGACCCAGTACTTC
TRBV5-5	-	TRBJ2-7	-	CASSSGGYEQYF	TGTGCCAGCAGCTCGGGTGGATACGAGCAGTACTTC
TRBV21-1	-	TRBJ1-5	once	CASSKGTGWYQPQHF	TGTGCCAGCAGCAAGGGGACAGGGTGGTATCAGCCCCAGCATTTT
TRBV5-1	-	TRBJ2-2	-	CASSLVDGDTGELFF	TGCGCCAGCAGCTTGGTCGACGGGGACACCGGGGAGCTGTTTTTT
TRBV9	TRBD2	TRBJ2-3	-	CASSVGLSGGAPDTQYF	TGTGCCAGCAGCGTAGGATTAAGCGGGGGGGCCCCAGATACGCAGTATTTT
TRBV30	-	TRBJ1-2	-	CAWSSGVKYGYTF	TGTGCCTGGAGTAGCGGGGTTAAGTATGGCTACACCTTC
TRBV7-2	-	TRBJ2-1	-	CASSESGSEQFF	TGTGCCAGCAGCGAAAGCGGAAGTGAGCAGTTCTTC